This T cell receptor beta chain was identified in a study of metastatic and nonmetastatic thyroid tumors. Turning to the study itself: Peripheral blood and tumor or nodule samples from malignant and benign thyroid patients were compared.

Thyroid surgery had not been preceded by any treatment in any patient. This CDR3 is built from 14 residues. Per germline, CDR1 LGHDT and CDR2 YNNKEL (reference sequence). Trimming took 1 base from V and 6 from J, leaving 13 bases between them. Overall study results and limits: The study reportedly found significantly higher TCR beta diversity in malignant thyroid tumors than benign nodules, in blood and tumor.

Authors' methods: A papillary thyroid cancer distant-metastasis classifier was built from CDR3 differences across clinicopathological groups. TCRdb re-analyzed the PCR reads through MiXCR. The V and J calls follow TCRdb's processing rather than the paper's. There are around 36,000 clones in the sample; 25% to 30% occur only once, and 7.8% lies in the top ten. Turning to this clone: As yet, its antigen is unknown.

The receptor was derived from a female donor with papillary thyroid cancer or a benign thyroid nodule (not recorded which). Some clones in this sample may be carry-over from other donors' samples. The sequenced sample consisted of blood. The V and J genes are TRBV3-1 and TRBJ2-7; TRBD2 might be the D (5 bases). Written as DNA, the CDR3 is TGTGCCAGCAGCCAAGGCTCCGGGCGGGCCGAGCAGTACTTC. This sequence encodes CASSQGSGRAEQYF.